What follows are 14 T cell receptor beta chains derived from one specimen sequenced in a study of blood T cell repertoires in COVID-19. Profiled with immunoSEQ multiplex PCR; TCRdb holds only in-frame clones, not every one. Among over 200,000 clones, under 90% were seen once, and the ten largest hold 18%. The sequenced sample consisted of peripheral blood. Source of these receptors: a woman of 80 years or more with active or convalescent COVID-19.

The genes are TRBV7-6 and TRBJ1-2, with D possibly being TRBD1 (6 bases). Germline CDR1 and CDR2: SGHVS and FNYEAQ. This CDR3 has 14 residues. V gave up 5 bases and J gave up 7 bases, with 17 bases separating them. The CDR3, as DNA: TGTGCCAGCAGCCTCGGGGGGGGCGCATTTGGCTACACCTTC. Translation: CASSLGGGAFGYTF.

The gene calls are TRBV3-1 (or the pseudogene TRBV3-2) and TRBJ1-1; D not resolved. CDR3 length: 13 residues. Germline V gene sequence: CDR1 LGHDT, CDR2 YNNKEL (reference sequence). The ends were cut back, 1 base at V and 0 bases at J, with 3 bases in the middle. Written as DNA, the CDR3 is TGTGCCAGCAGCCAAGCCGTGAACACTGAAGCTTTCTTT. The encoded protein is CASSQAVNTEAFF.

This sequence joins TRBV2 and TRBJ1-5; 8 positions match TRBD1. The length of the CDR3 is 14 residues. Germline lookup yields CDR1 SNHLY and CDR2 FYNNEI. Unmatched junction bases numbered 2, after V lost 6 bases and J lost 1 base. The CDR3 sequence is CASSGTGSNQPQHF. In DNA form, the CDR3 reads TGTGCCAGCAGCGGGACAGGAAGCAATCAGCCCCAGCATTTT.

About this clone: Within the sample, other DNA sequences also encode this same CDR3. The V and J genes are TRBV19 and TRBJ1-1; D gene ambiguous. Deletions cut 3 bases from V and 1 base from J, with 9 bases between. The CDR3 loop spans 14 amino acids. CDR1 and CDR2 (germline): LNHDA, SQIVND (reference sequence). The CDR3 region is CASSIGRGNTEAFF. CDR3 coding DNA: TGTGCCAGTAGTATCGGACGGGGGAACACTGAAGCTTTCTTT.

The V call is TRBV20-1, the J call TRBJ2-7, with 9 bases matching TRBD1. CDR1 is DFQATT and CDR2 is SNEGSKA in the germline V gene (reference sequence). J lost 3 bases, V lost 3 bases, and 18 bases had no gene match. The CDR3 is 18 residues long. CDR3 sequence reads: CSASGTGQGTGRVYEQYF. The CDR3 DNA reads as TGCAGTGCTAGTGGTACGGGACAGGGTACCGGCCGCGTCTACGAGCAGTACTTC.

This chain uses TRBV7-8 with TRBJ2-5; D not resolved. Germline V gene sequence: CDR1 SGHVS, CDR2 FQNEAQ. The CDR3 sequence is 12 residues long. The germline V and J ends were trimmed by 5 bases and 4 bases, with 8 bases remaining between them. DNA for the CDR3: TGTGCCAGCAGCCTCCTAGGAGAGACCCAGTACTTC. Translating it yields CASSLLGETQYF.

For this clone: Other nucleotide sequences from this sample produce the same CDR3. The rearrangement joins TRBV5-1 to TRBJ2-5, with TRBD2 identical over 13 bases. CDR1 SGHRS and CDR2 YFSETQ come from the germline V gene. The V gene end was trimmed by 4 bases and the J gene end by 2 bases; junction bases not matched to a gene: 2. The CDR3 has 15 amino acids. In nucleotides, the CDR3 is TGCGCCAGCAGCCTGACTAGCGGGGGGCAAGAGACCCAGTACTTC. It is translated as CASSLTSGGQETQYF.

The genes are TRBV2 and TRBJ1-2, with D uncertain. The germline V and J ends were trimmed by 6 bases and 1 base, with 9 bases remaining between them. Germline V gene lookup returns CDR1 SNHLY and CDR2 FYNNEI. The CDR3 spans 13 residues. The CDR3 region is CASSPRLNYGYTF. In DNA form, the CDR3 reads TGTGCCAGCAGCCCCAGGCTTAACTATGGCTACACCTTC.

The chain employs TRBV18 and TRBJ1-1; tentative D call: TRBD1 (5 bases). The CDR3 totals 16 residues. Trimming removed 3 bases at V and 3 bases at J, with 17 bases between. Germline V gene sequence: CDR1 KGHSH, CDR2 LQKENI. The CDR3 spells CASSPSRGGMYTEAFF. In DNA, the CDR3 is TGTGCCAGCTCACCCTCTCGGGGGGGTATGTACACTGAAGCTTTCTTT.

This clone was seen more than once but under ten times. The chain employs TRBV7-5 and TRBJ1-4; TRBD1, the table's D call, lacks a check against the DNA. TRBV7-5 is labeled a pseudogene. The CDR3 is 16 amino acids. Here the CDR3 DNA reads TGTGCCAGAAGCTCGGGGCGACAGGCAACTAATGAAAAACTGTTTTTT. Its translation: CARSSGRQATNEKLFF.

The sample holds a few counts of this clone. The V call is TRBV11-3, the J call TRBJ1-6; D uncertain. Germline V gives CDR1 SGHNT, CDR2 YENEEA. Trimming stripped 0 bases from V and 10 bases from J, with 13 bases between. The CDR3 totals 15 residues. CDR3 region: CASSLDRSAGSPLHF. The CDR3 nucleotides are TGTGCCAGCAGCTTAGATCGATCAGCGGGATCACCCCTCCACTTT.

The chain carries TRBV3-1 (or the pseudogene TRBV3-2) and TRBJ2-5; TRBD1 is a possible D gene (5 bases). The CDR3 has 15 residues. V was shortened by 4 bases and J by 5 bases, with 17 bases between the two germline ends. Looked up from germline, CDR1 is LGHDT and CDR2 is YNNKEL (reference sequence). The CDR3 region has the DNA TGTGCCAGCAGCCCGGACATAAAGGCAAGGGAGACCCAGTACTTC. It translates to CASSPDIKARETQYF.

The rearrangement uses TRBV18 and TRBJ1-2, with unresolved D. The germline V and J ends were trimmed by 1 base and 4 bases, with 7 bases remaining between them. The CDR3 is made up of 13 amino acids. Germline CDR1 and CDR2: KGHSH and LQKENI. The CDR3 bases are TGTGCCAGCTCACCACTGGCAGGCTATGGCTACACCTTC. Its protein is CASSPLAGYGYTF. The full variable domain, in which reference TRBV18 and TRBJ1-2 provide the parts outside the CDR3, is NAGVMQNPRHLVRRRGQEARLRCSPMKGHSHVYWYRQLPEEGLKFMVYLQKENIIDESGMPKERFSAEFPKEGPSILRIQQVVRGDSAAYFCASSPLAGYGYTFGSGTRLTVV.

V gene TRBV19 combines with J gene TRBJ1-1; D perhaps matches TRBD1 (6 bases). The germline gives CDR1 LNHDA, CDR2 SQIVND (reference sequence). The CDR3 runs 16 residues. The ends were cut back, 3 bases at V and 0 bases at J, with 14 bases in the middle. CDR3 loop: CASSIRAGAMNTEAFF. CDR3 nucleotide sequence: TGTGCCAGTAGTATTCGGGCAGGGGCTATGAACACTGAAGCTTTCTTT.